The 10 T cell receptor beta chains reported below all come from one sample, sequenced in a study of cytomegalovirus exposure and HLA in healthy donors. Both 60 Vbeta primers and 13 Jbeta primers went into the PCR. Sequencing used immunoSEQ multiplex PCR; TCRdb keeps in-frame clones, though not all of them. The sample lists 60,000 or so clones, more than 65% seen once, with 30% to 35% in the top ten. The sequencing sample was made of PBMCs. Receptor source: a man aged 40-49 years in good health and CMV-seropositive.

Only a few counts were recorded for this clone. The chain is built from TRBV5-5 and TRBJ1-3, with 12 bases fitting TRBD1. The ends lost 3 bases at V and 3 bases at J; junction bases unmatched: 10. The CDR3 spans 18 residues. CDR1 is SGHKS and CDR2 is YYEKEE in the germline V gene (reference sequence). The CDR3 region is CASSSLGGQGAVGNTIYF. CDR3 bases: TGTGCCAGCAGCTCACTCGGGGGACAGGGGGCAGTTGGAAACACCATATATTTT.

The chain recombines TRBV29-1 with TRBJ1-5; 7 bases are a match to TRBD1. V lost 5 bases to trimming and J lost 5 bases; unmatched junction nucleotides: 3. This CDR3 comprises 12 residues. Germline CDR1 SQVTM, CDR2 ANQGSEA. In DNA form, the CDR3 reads TGCAGCGTTAACACAGGGGATCAGCCCCAGCATTTT. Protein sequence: CSVNTGDQPQHF.

CDR3 region: CASTAYRSSYNEQFF. CDR3 in DNA: TGTGCCAGCACCGCCTACCGTAGCTCCTACAATGAGCAGTTCTTC. The chain couples TRBV7-9 to TRBJ2-1; D is unclear. V was clipped by 7 bases and J by 0 bases, with 13 bases between them. The CDR3 consists of 15 residues. The V gene's germline CDR1 is SEHNR and CDR2 FQNEAQ (reference sequence).

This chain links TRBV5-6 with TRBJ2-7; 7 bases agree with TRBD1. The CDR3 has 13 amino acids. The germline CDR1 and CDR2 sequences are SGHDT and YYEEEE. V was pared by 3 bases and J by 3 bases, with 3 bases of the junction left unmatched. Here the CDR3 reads CASSSGQNYEQYF. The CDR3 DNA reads TGTGCCAGCAGCTCGGGACAGAACTACGAGCAGTACTTC.

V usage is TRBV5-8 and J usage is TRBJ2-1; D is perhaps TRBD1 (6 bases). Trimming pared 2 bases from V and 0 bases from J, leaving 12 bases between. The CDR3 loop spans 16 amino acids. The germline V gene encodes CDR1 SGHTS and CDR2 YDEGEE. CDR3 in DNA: TGTGCCAGCAGCTTCTGGACAGACCCCTCCTACAATGAGCAGTTCTTC. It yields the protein CASSFWTDPSYNEQFF.

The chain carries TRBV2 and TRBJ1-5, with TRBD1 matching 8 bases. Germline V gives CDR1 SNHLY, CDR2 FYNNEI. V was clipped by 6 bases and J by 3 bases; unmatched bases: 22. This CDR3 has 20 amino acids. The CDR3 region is CASRRGRDGQGAMNNQPQHF. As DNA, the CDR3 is TGTGCCAGCAGGCGCGGGCGAGATGGGCAGGGGGCGATGAACAATCAGCCCCAGCATTTT.

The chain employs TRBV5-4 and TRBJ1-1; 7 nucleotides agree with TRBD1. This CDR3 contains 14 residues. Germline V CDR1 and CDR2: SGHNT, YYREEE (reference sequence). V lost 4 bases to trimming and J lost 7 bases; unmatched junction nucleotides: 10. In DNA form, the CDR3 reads TGTGCCAGCAGCCCCCGACAGGGAACAGGTGAAGCTTTCTTT. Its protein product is CASSPRQGTGEAFF.

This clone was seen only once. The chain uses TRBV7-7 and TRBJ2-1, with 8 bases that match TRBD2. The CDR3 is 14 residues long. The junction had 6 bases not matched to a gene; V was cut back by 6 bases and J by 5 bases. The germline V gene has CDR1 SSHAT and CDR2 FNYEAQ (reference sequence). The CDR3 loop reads CASSRGSGDNEQFF. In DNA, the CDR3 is TGTGCCAGCAGTAGGGGTAGCGGGGACAATGAGCAGTTCTTC.

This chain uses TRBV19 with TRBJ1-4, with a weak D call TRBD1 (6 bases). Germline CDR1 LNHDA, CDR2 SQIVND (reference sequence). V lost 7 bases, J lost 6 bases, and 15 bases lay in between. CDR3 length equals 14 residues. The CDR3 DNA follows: TGTGCCAGTACAGTCACAGGGTCTTATGAAAAACTGTTTTTT. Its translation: CASTVTGSYEKLFF.

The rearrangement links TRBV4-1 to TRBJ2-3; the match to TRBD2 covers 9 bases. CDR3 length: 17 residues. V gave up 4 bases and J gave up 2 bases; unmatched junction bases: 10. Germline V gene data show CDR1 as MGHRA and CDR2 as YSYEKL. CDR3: CASSPRGLAGNTDTQYF. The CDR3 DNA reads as TGCGCCAGCAGCCCAAGGGGGCTAGCGGGGAACACAGATACGCAGTATTTT.